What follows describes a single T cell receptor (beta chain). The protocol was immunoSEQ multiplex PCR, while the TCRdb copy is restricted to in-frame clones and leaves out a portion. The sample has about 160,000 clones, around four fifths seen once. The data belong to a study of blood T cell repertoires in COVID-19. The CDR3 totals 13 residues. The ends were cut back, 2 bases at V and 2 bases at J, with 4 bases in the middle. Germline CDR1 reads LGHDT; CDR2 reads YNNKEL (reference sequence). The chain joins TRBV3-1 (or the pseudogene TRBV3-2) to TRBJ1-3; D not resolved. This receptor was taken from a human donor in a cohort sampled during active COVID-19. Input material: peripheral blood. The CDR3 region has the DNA TGTGCCAGCAGCCAACCCACTGGAAACACCATATATTTT. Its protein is CASSQPTGNTIYF.